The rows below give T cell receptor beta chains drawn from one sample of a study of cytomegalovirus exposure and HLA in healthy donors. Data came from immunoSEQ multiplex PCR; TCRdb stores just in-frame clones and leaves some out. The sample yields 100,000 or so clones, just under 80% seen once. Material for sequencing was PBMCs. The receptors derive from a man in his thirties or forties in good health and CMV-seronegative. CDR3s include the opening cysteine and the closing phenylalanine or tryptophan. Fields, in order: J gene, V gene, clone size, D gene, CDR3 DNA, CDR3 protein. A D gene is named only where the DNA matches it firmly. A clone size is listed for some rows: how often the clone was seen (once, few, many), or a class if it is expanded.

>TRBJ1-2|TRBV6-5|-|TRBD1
TGTGCCAGCAGCTCCGGGACAGTATATGGCTACACCTTC
CASSSGTVYGYTF
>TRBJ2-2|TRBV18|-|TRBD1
TGTGCCAGCTCACCTATGGACAGGGTGACCGGGGAGCTGTTTTTT
CASSPMDRVTGELFF
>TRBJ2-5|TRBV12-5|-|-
TGTGCTAGTGGCCCGGACAACCAAGAGACCCAGTACTTC
CASGPDNQETQYF
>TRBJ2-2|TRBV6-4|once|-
TGTGCCAGCAGTGCAACGGGTACCGGGGAGCTGTTTTTT
CASSATGTGELFF
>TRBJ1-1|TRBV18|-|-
TGTGCCAGCTCACCACAAAGACAGATGAACACTGAAGCTTTCTTT
CASSPQRQMNTEAFF
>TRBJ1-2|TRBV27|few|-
TGTGCCAGCAGTCCCGACCCACAGGGAAATAACTATGGCTACACCTTC
CASSPDPQGNNYGYTF
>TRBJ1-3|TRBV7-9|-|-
TGTGCCAGCAGCTTAGTTCCCAAGCCCTCTGGAAACACCATATATTTT
CASSLVPKPSGNTIYF
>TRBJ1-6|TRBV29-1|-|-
TGCAGCGTTGAAGATATGGCGGCCTCACCAACCCTTAATAATTCACCCCTCCACTTT
CSVEDMAASPTLNNSPLHF
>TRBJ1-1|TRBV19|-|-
TGTGCCAGTAGTATTCAGGGGTTGTACACTGAAGCTTTCTTT
CASSIQGLYTEAFF
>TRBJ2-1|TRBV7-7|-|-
TGTGCCAGCAGCTTACTGGGGGCGACTTTTGATGAGCAGTTCTTC
CASSLLGATFDEQFF
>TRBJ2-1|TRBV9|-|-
TGTGCCAGCAGCGTAACCGGGAGAGGTCAATTTGAGCAGTTCTTC
CASSVTGRGQFEQFF
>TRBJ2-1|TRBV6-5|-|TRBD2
TGTGCCAGCAGTCTCCTAGCGGGAGGGCCGAAGGAGCAGTTCTTC
CASSLLAGGPKEQFF
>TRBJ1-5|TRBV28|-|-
TGTGCCAGCAGTTTAAGACAGTTCAGTTATAGCAATCAGCCCCAGCATTTT
CASSLRQFSYSNQPQHF
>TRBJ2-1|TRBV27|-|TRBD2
TGTGCCAGCAGTTTTTCCTCGGGGGGGGGACTATCCTACAATGAGCAGTTCTTC
CASSFSSGGGLSYNEQFF
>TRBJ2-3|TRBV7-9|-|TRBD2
TGTGCCAGCAGCTTAGCGATTAGCGGGGGGGCCTATAGCACAGATACGCAGTATTTT
CASSLAISGGAYSTDTQYF